This T cell receptor (beta chain) was identified during a study of blood T cell repertoires in COVID-19. Whole-study context: PBMCs, B-cell-depleted T cells, or T cells provided the cDNA or gDNA that made up the material.

Trimming removed 1 base at V and 3 bases at J, with 9 bases between. The CDR3 consists of 14 residues. Looked up from germline, CDR1 is SGHVS and CDR2 is FNYEAQ. The study recruited people aged about 18 to 90 years across approximately 24 US areas. Two consecutive negative NP/OP PCR tests, clearance, or resolved symptoms defined Cohort 3 recovery. Generated by immunoSEQ multiplex PCR, the TCRdb table keeps only in-frame clones and is missing some. The table lists around 280,000 clones, approximately 88% of them singletons. The sample taken for sequencing was PBMCs or T cells enriched from blood (not recorded which). The chain couples TRBV7-6 to TRBJ1-1; D uncertain. The receptor's source is a woman aged 40-49 years who had recovered from COVID-19. As DNA, the CDR3 is TGTGCCAGCAGCTTAGGGCCCGGGGACACTGAAGCTTTCTTT. Translating gives CASSLGPGDTEAFF.